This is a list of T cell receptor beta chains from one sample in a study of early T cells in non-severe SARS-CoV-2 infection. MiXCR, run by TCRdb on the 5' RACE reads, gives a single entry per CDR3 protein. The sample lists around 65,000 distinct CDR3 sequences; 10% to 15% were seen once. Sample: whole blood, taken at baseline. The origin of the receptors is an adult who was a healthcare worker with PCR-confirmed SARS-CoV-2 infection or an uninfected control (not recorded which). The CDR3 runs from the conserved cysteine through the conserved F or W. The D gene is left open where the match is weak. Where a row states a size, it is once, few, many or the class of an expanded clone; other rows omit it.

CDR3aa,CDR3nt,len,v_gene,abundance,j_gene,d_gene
CASSLASGGFNEQFF,TGTGCCAGCAGCTTGGCTAGCGGGGGGTTCAATGAGCAGTTCTTC,15,TRBV5-6,few,TRBJ2-1,TRBD2
CASSSVQLKETQYF,TGTGCCAGCAGTTCTGTCCAATTGAAAGAGACCCAGTACTTC,14,TRBV6-2/TRBV6-3,many,TRBJ2-5,-
CASSPTGLGRARDTGELFF,TGCGCCAGCAGCCCTACAGGGTTAGGACGGGCCAGGGACACCGGGGAGCTGTTTTTT,19,TRBV5-1,many,TRBJ2-2,-
CSARDYSHSTDTQYF,TGCAGTGCTAGAGATTATAGCCACAGCACAGATACGCAGTATTTT,15,TRBV20-1,-,TRBJ2-3,-
CASRLLSTDTQYF,TGTGCCAGCAGACTACTAAGTACAGATACGCAGTATTTT,13,TRBV28,-,TRBJ2-3,-
CASSLRGAGEAFF,TGTGCCAGCAGCTTAAGGGGCGCGGGTGAAGCTTTCTTT,13,TRBV7-2,many,TRBJ1-1,-
CASSLTGGWNSPLHF,TGCGCCAGCAGCTTGACAGGGGGCTGGAATTCACCCCTCCACTTT,15,TRBV5-1,few,TRBJ1-6,TRBD1
CATSDARGLQYF,TGTGCCACCAGTGATGCAAGGGGGCTTCAGTACTTC,12,TRBV24-1,many,TRBJ2-4,TRBD1
CSVLDRDGTDTQYF,TGCAGCGTTCTCGACAGGGACGGGACAGATACGCAGTATTTT,14,TRBV29-1,-,TRBJ2-3,TRBD1
CASSFVASGTPDTQYF,TGTGCCAGCAGCTTTGTGGCTAGCGGGACGCCAGATACGCAGTATTTT,16,TRBV7-6,-,TRBJ2-3,TRBD2
CATSDTAGTRAYEQYF,TGTGCCACCAGTGATACCGCCGGGACACGGGCCTACGAGCAGTACTTC,16,TRBV24-1,few,TRBJ2-7,-
CASSFPSLYEQYF,TGTGCCAGCAGTTTCCCCAGCCTCTACGAGCAGTACTTC,13,TRBV28,many,TRBJ2-7,-
CASSQGGTDTQYF,TGTGCCAGCAGCCAAGGAGGGACAGATACGCAGTATTTT,13,TRBV7-2,-,TRBJ2-3,-
CASSLALRAEAFF,TGTGCCAGCAGTTTAGCCCTGAGGGCTGAAGCTTTCTTT,13,TRBV27,few,TRBJ1-1,-
CSARLAGIHEQFF,TGCAGTGCTAGGTTAGCGGGAATCCATGAGCAGTTCTTC,13,TRBV20-1,-,TRBJ2-1,TRBD2
CASSEMGQGGYGYTF,TGTGCCAGCAGTGAAATGGGACAGGGTGGCTATGGCTACACCTTC,15,TRBV2,-,TRBJ1-2,TRBD1
CSARTYGAANNSPLHF,TGCAGTGCTAGAACATACGGGGCCGCTAATAATTCACCCCTCCACTTT,16,TRBV20-1,-,TRBJ1-6,-
CASSLADTNSGANVLTF,TGTGCCAGCAGCCTGGCTGACACGAACTCTGGGGCCAACGTCCTGACTTTC,17,TRBV5-4,many,TRBJ2-6,-
CSARDLIAGGSTYEQYF,TGCAGTGCTAGAGACCTTATAGCGGGAGGGTCAACCTACGAGCAGTACTTC,17,TRBV20-1,-,TRBJ2-7,TRBD2
CASSQGTGDPSEQYF,TGTGCCAGCAGCCAAGGGACAGGGGACCCCAGCGAGCAGTACTTC,15,TRBV4-2,medium-sized,TRBJ2-7,TRBD1
CASSLVADQETQYF,TGCGCCAGCAGCTTGGTAGCAGATCAAGAGACCCAGTACTTC,14,TRBV5-1,-,TRBJ2-5,-
CATKKQGANGGYTF,TGTGCCACCAAAAAACAGGGGGCGAATGGTGGCTACACCTTC,14,TRBV19,few,TRBJ1-2,TRBD1
CASSTLRDFTYEQYF,TGTGCCAGCAGTACGCTACGGGACTTCACGTACGAGCAGTACTTC,15,TRBV27,many,TRBJ2-7,-
CSVVGHFSYNEQFF,TGCAGCGTTGTGGGACATTTCTCCTACAATGAGCAGTTCTTC,14,TRBV29-1,-,TRBJ2-1,-
CASSTTGSGNTIYF,TGTGCCAGCAGCACGACAGGTTCCGGAAACACCATATATTTT,14,TRBV11-2,-,TRBJ1-3,-
CASSLKTRVTLAFSYNEQFF,TGTGCCAGCAGTTTGAAAACCAGGGTAACTCTTGCTTTCTCCTACAATGAGCAGTTCTTC,20,TRBV12-3/TRBV12-4,few,TRBJ2-1,-
CASSLEMDTEAFF,TGTGCCAGCAGCCTAGAAATGGACACTGAAGCTTTCTTT,13,TRBV11-3,-,TRBJ1-1,-
CASSVSRARDTQYF,TGTGCCAGCAGTGTTTCCAGGGCCAGAGATACGCAGTATTTT,14,TRBV2,few,TRBJ2-3,-
CASSELDRHQETQYF,TGTGCCAGCAGTGAATTGGACAGACACCAAGAGACCCAGTACTTC,15,TRBV2,many,TRBJ2-5,-
CASSQGLRSGNEQFF,TGCGCCAGCAGCCAAGGCCTAAGGAGCGGGAATGAGCAGTTCTTC,15,TRBV4-3,-,TRBJ2-1,-
CASGQGAQPQHF,TGTGCTAGTGGCCAGGGAGCCCAGCCCCAGCATTTT,12,TRBV12-5,-,TRBJ1-5,-
CASSLRATLGEKLFF,TGTGCCAGCAGCTTACGCGCCACACTGGGGGAAAAACTGTTTTTT,15,TRBV7-2,-,TRBJ1-4,-
CAWAREAGYNEQFF,TGTGCCTGGGCCCGGGAGGCAGGCTACAATGAGCAGTTCTTC,14,TRBV30,few,TRBJ2-1,TRBD2
CATSDLSDRDTGELFF,TGTGCCACCAGTGATTTGAGCGACAGGGACACCGGGGAGCTGTTTTTT,16,TRBV24-1,many,TRBJ2-2,TRBD1
CASSQEDTQYF,TGTGCCAGCAGCCAAGAGGATACGCAGTATTTT,11,TRBV3-1,few,TRBJ2-3,-
CASSPEWVGGQPQHF,TGTGCCAGCAGCCCCGAATGGGTTGGGGGTCAGCCCCAGCATTTT,15,TRBV6-2/TRBV6-3,many,TRBJ1-5,-
CASSLYRDQSYNEQFF,TGTGCCAGCAGCTTATATCGGGACCAATCCTACAATGAGCAGTTCTTC,16,TRBV7-2,-,TRBJ2-1,-
CASIQEGGLNTEAFF,TGTGCCAGCATCCAAGAGGGGGGGTTGAACACTGAAGCTTTCTTT,15,TRBV7-9,-,TRBJ1-1,-
CASSPKGQGNSPLHF,TGTGCCAGCAGTCCAAAGGGACAGGGCAATTCACCCCTCCACTTT,15,TRBV12-3/TRBV12-4,many,TRBJ1-6,TRBD1
CASSQVAGNTYNEQFF,TGCGCCAGCAGCCAGGTTGCGGGTAATACCTACAATGAGCAGTTCTTC,16,TRBV4-1,-,TRBJ2-1,-
CASSLGGMESTEAFF,TGTGCCAGCAGCTTAGGGGGGATGGAGAGCACTGAAGCTTTCTTT,15,TRBV7-2,many,TRBJ1-1,-
CASSHAGTGSTDTQYF,TGTGCCAGCAGCCATGCCGGGACTGGAAGCACAGATACGCAGTATTTT,16,TRBV3-1,-,TRBJ2-3,-
CASSPRYLRIGNIQYF,TGTGCCAGCAGCCCCCGTTATCTGCGAATCGGAAACATTCAGTACTTC,16,TRBV21-1,-,TRBJ2-4,-
CASSFGHEQYF,TGTGCCAGCAGTTTCGGTCACGAGCAGTACTTC,11,TRBV28,-,TRBJ2-7,-
CASSFGGAKDTQYF,TGCGCCAGCAGCTTTGGGGGGGCCAAAGATACGCAGTATTTT,14,TRBV5-1,few,TRBJ2-3,-
CSATDRGSYNEQFF,TGCAGTGCTACGGACAGGGGATCCTACAATGAGCAGTTCTTC,14,TRBV20-1,-,TRBJ2-1,TRBD1
CSVTDRAGTGELFF,TGCAGCGTGACGGACAGGGCAGGGACCGGGGAGCTGTTTTTT,14,TRBV29-1,-,TRBJ2-2,TRBD1
CSARDGTSGEEQYF,TGCAGTGCTAGAGACGGAACTAGCGGAGAAGAGCAGTACTTC,14,TRBV20-1,medium-sized,TRBJ2-7,TRBD2
CASSRRESGTDTQYF,TGTGCCAGCAGCCGACGGGAAAGCGGCACAGATACGCAGTATTTT,15,TRBV11-2,-,TRBJ2-3,-
CASSLAEEETQYF,TGTGCCAGCAGTCTAGCGGAGGAAGAGACCCAGTACTTC,13,TRBV28,few,TRBJ2-5,TRBD2
CASSMDRANNQPQHF,TGTGCCAGTAGTATGGACAGGGCGAACAATCAGCCCCAGCATTTT,15,TRBV19,many,TRBJ1-5,TRBD1
CASSLSLGAPYNEQFF,TGTGCCAGCAGCTTAAGTCTGGGCGCGCCCTACAATGAGCAGTTCTTC,16,TRBV7-9,few,TRBJ2-1,-
CASSQDVQGGDTQYF,TGTGCCAGCAGCCAAGATGTGCAGGGAGGCGATACGCAGTATTTT,15,TRBV14,many,TRBJ2-3,-
CSARDRFRDTQETQYF,TGCAGTGCTAGAGATAGATTTAGGGACACCCAAGAGACCCAGTACTTC,16,TRBV20-1,few,TRBJ2-5,-
CASSEGTGGGTEAFF,TGTGCCAGCAGTGAGGGGACAGGCGGGGGCACTGAAGCTTTCTTT,15,TRBV25-1,-,TRBJ1-1,TRBD1
CASTSGTGYEKLFF,TGTGCCAGCACCTCCGGGACAGGTTACGAAAAACTGTTTTTT,14,TRBV28,many,TRBJ1-4,TRBD1
CASSPGTSGGSWTGELFF,TGTGCCAGCAGTCCCGGGACTAGCGGGGGGTCATGGACCGGGGAGCTGTTTTTT,18,TRBV28,many,TRBJ2-2,TRBD2
CSAPGWTQNSADTQYF,TGCAGTGCACCCGGCTGGACTCAAAACTCGGCAGATACGCAGTATTTT,16,TRBV20-1,-,TRBJ2-3,-
CASSESGQGVEQYF,TGCGCCAGCAGTGAGTCGGGACAGGGTGTCGAGCAGTACTTC,14,TRBV10-1,few,TRBJ2-7,TRBD1